This T cell receptor beta chain is drawn from a study of control samples from healthy donors and cancer patients. Some clones are missing from TCRdb's copy, which holds only in-frame ones; the method was immunoSEQ multiplex PCR. The profile shows 100,000 to 150,000 clones, 80% to 95% of them singletons. This CDR3 region has 16 residues. The V end was cut by 0 bases, the J end by 8 bases, with 16 bases between. From germline, CDR1 is SGHTA and CDR2 FQGNSA. The receptor comes from a man older than 75 with head and neck cancer. Material for sequencing was PBMCs. The J gene is TRBJ1-4, the V gene TRBV7-2; D unresolved. The CDR3: CASSLASPESGEKLFF. The CDR3 DNA is TGTGCCAGCAGCTTAGCGTCCCCTGAATCGGGCGAAAAACTGTTTTTT.